This entry describes one TCR beta chain. Its antigen is unknown. The donors were in the approximately 120-subject validation cohort; that cohort was separate from the roughly 660-subject first cohort. Germline lookup yields CDR1 SEHNR and CDR2 FQNEAQ (reference sequence). CDR3 size: 19 residues. The trim removed 5 bases at V and 2 bases at J, leaving 16 bases unmatched. Sequencing used immunoSEQ multiplex PCR; TCRdb keeps in-frame clones, though not all of them. The table shows more than 85,000 clones, with approximately 89% occurring only once. This entry comes from a study of cytomegalovirus exposure and HLA in healthy donors. Study observations and caveats: The study flagged about 150 TCR beta chains as cytomegalovirus-associated.

The chain joins TRBV7-9 to TRBJ1-3, with 9 nucleotides matching TRBD1. Sequences were obtained from PBMCs. The TCR sequence derives from a woman aged 18-29 years in good health and CMV-seronegative. The CDR3 DNA reads as TGTGCCAGCAGCCCCGTCCGGACAGGGGTTAGTGATCCTGGAAACACCATATATTTT. It specifies CASSPVRTGVSDPGNTIYF.